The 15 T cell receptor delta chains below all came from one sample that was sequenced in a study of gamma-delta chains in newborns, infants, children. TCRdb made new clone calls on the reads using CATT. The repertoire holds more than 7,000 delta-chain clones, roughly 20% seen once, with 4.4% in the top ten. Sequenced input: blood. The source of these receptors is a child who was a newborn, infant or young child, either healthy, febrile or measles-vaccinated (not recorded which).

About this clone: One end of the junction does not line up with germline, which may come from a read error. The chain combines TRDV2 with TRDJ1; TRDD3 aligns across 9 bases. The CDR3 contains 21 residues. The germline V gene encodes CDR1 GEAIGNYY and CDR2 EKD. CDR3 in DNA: TGTGCCTGTGACACGGTTTCTACTTGGGGATACGCAGATCCTTTCACCGCTAAACTCATCTTT. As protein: CACDTVSTWGYADPFTAKLIF.

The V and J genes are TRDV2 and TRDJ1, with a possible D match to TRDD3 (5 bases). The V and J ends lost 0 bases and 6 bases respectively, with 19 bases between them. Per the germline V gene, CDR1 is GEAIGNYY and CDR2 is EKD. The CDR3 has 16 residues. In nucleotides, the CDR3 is TGTGCCTGTGACACCGTCTCCGGGGGTCCGCCCTATAAACTCATCTTT. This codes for CACDTVSGGPPYKLIF.

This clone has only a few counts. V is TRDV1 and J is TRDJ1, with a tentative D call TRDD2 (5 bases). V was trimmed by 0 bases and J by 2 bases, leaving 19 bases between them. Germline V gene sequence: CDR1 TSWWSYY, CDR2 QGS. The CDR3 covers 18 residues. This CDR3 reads CALGELHPYPPQTDKLIF. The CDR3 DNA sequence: TGTGCTCTTGGGGAACTACACCCCTACCCCCCTCAGACCGATAAACTCATCTTT.

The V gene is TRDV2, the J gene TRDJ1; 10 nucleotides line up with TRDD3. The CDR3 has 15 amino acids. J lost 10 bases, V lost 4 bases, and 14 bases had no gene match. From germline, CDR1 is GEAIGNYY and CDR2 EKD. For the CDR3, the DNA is TGTGCCTGTGATAGACTGGGGGATGTGGAGAGTAGACTCATCTTT. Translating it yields CACDRLGDVESRLIF.

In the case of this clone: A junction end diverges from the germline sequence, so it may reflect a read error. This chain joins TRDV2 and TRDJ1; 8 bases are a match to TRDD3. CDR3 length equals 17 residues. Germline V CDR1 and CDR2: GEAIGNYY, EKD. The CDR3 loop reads CACESMGDSQNTDKLIF. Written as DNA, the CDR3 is TGTGCCTGTGAATCGATGGGGGATTCCCAAAACACCGATAAACTCATCTTC.

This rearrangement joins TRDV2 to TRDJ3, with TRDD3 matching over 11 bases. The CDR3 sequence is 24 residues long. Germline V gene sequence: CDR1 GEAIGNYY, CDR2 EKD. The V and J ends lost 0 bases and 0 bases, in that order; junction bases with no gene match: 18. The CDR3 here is CACDTVNQWGIRESSSWDTRQMFF. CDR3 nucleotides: TGTGCCTGTGACACCGTTAACCAATGGGGGATACGTGAATCAAGCTCCTGGGACACCCGACAGATGTTTTTC.

CDR3 amino acids: CACDILGTNTDKLIF. The CDR3 DNA follows: TGTGCCTGTGACATACTGGGGACAAACACCGATAAACTCATCTTT. V and J are TRDV2 and TRDJ1, with 7 positions matching TRDD3. The germline gives CDR1 GEAIGNYY, CDR2 EKD. With V trimmed by 2 bases and J by 0 bases, 5 bases remained unmatched. The CDR3 sequence is 15 residues long.

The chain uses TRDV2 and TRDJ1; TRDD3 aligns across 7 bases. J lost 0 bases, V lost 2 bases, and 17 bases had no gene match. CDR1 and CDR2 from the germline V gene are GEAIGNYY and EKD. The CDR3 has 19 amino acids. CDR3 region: CACDNPTNGGIENTDKLIF. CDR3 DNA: TGTGCCTGTGACAACCCCACGAACGGGGGGATCGAGAACACCGATAAACTCATCTTT.

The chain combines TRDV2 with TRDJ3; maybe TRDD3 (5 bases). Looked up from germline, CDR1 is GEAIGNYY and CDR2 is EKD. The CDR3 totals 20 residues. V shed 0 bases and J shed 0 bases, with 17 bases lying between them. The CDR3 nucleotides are TGTGCCTGTGACACCGGGTGGCCGGGGGCCAGCTCCTGGGACACCCGACAGATGTTTTTC. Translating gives CACDTGWPGASSWDTRQMFF.

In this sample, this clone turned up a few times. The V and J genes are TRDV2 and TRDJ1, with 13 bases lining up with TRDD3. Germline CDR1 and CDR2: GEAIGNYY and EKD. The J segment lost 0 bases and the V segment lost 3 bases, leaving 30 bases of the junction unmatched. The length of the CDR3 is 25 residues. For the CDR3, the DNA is TGTGCCTGTGACCCTATTCTATCTACTGGGGGATACGCGGTAGGGGATAGAACGTACACCGATAAACTCATCTTT. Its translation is CACDPILSTGGYAVGDRTYTDKLIF.

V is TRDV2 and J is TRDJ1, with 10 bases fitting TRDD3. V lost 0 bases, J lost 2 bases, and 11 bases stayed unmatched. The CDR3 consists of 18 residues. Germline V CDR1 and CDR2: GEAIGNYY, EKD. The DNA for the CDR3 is TGTGCCTGTGACACCCTCGTACTGGGGGATGGGAGGACCGATAAACTCATCTTT. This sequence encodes CACDTLVLGDGRTDKLIF.

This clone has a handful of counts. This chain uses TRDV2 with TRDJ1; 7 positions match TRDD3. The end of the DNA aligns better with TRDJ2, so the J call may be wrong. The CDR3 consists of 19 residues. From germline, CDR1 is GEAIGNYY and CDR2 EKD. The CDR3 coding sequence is TGTGCCTGTGACACCTTTAAGGGGGATTCTCTGGGGAGGACAGCACAACTCTTCTTT. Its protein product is CACDTFKGDSLGRTAQLFF.

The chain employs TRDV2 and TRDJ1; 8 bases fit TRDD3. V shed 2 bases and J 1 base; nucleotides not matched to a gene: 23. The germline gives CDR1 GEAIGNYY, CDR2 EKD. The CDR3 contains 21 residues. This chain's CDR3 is CACDSMWPTILGATSTDKLIF. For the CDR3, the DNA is TGTGCCTGTGACAGCATGTGGCCTACCATACTGGGGGCTACATCCACCGATAAACTCATCTTT.

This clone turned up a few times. The CDR3 loop is CACDLLGDRFTDKLIF. The DNA of the CDR3 is TGTGCCTGTGATTTACTGGGGGATAGGTTCACCGATAAACTCATCTTT. The chain is built from TRDV2 and TRDJ1; 11 bases map to TRDD3. Germline assignment: CDR1 GEAIGNYY and CDR2 EKD. CDR3 length: 16 amino acids. V was pared by 4 bases and J by 1 base, with 7 bases of the junction left unmatched.

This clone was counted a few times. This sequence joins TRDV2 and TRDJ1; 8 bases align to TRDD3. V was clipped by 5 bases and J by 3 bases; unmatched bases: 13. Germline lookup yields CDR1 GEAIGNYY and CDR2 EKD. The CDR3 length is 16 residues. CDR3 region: CACVSILGAIPDKLIF. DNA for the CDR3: TGTGCCTGTGTTTCGATACTGGGGGCCATTCCCGATAAACTCATCTTT.